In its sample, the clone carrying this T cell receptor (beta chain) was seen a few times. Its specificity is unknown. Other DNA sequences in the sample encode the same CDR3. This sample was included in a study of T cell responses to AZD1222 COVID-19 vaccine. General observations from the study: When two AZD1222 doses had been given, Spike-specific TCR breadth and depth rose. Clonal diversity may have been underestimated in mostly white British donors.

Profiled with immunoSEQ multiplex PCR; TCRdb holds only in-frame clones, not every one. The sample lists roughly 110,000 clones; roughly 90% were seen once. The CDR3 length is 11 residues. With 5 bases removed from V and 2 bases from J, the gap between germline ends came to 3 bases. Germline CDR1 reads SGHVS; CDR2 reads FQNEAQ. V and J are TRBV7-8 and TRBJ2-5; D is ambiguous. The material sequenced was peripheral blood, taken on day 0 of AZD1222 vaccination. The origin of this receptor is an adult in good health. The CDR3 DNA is TGTGCCAGCAGCCTGCAAGAGACCCAGTACTTC. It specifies CASSLQETQYF. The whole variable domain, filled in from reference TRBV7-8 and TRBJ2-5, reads GAGVSQSPRYKVAKRGQDVALRCDPISGHVSLFWYQQALGQGPEFLTYFQNEAQLDKSGLPSDRFFAERPEGSVSTLKIQRTQQEDSAVYLCASSLQETQYFGPGTRLLVL.